The 21 T cell receptor beta chains reported below all come from one sample, sequenced in a study of T cells in Graves' hyperthyroidism and ophthalmopathy. TCR beta CDR3 region amplification was performed from RNA transcripts. HTBI primers were the set used in a first-round RT-PCR of the TCR CDR3. MiXCR was run by TCRdb on the multiplex PCR reads, yielding one entry per CDR3 protein. This table holds hundreds of thousands of distinct CDR3 sequences, approximately 14% found once. The specimen was blood. The receptors derive from a woman under 30 with Graves' hyperthyroidism.

This clonotype was observed a few times. This chain joins TRBV30 and TRBJ2-3; D assignment may be TRBD1 or TRBD2 (5 bases each). The CDR3 spans 15 residues. Germline values: CDR1 GTSNPN, CDR2 SVGIG (reference sequence). V gave up 3 bases and J gave up 5 bases, with 18 bases separating them. This CDR3 is CAWRLFWGSGDTQYF. The CDR3 bases are TGTGCCTGGAGGCTTTTTTGGGGGAGCGGAGATACGCAGTATTTT.

The chain combines TRBV7-9 with TRBJ2-2, with a tentative D call TRBD1 (5 bases). Per germline, CDR1 SEHNR and CDR2 FQNEAQ (reference sequence). The CDR3 length is 14 residues. V was pared by 6 bases and J by 7 bases, with 15 bases between. The CDR3 bases are TGTGCCAGCAGTCCTACAGGTTTTGACGGGGAGCTGTTTTTT. This encodes CASSPTGFDGELFF. Looking up the rest from reference TRBV7-9 and TRBJ2-2 gives the full variable domain: DTGVSQNPRHKITKRGQNVTFRCDPISEHNRLYWYRQTLGQGPEFLTYFQNEAQLEKSRLLSDRFSAERPKGSFSTLEIQRTEQGDSAMYLCASSPTGFDGELFFGEGSRLTVL.

This clonotype was seen ten or more times. This chain joins TRBV12-3 or TRBV12-4 and TRBJ1-1; tentatively, D is TRBD1 (6 bases). This CDR3 comprises 12 residues. The V end was cut by 7 bases, the J end by 7 bases, with 13 bases between. The CDR3 here is CASTPGAIEAFF. CDR3 coding DNA: TGTGCCAGCACCCCGGGGGCGATTGAAGCTTTCTTT.

The rearrangement joins TRBV7-9 to TRBJ1-2; TRBD1 might be the D (5 bases). Trimming shortened V by 5 bases and J by 7 bases, and 14 bases separated the two germline ends. The CDR3 consists of 13 residues. The germline gives CDR1 SEHNR, CDR2 FQNEAQ (reference sequence). The CDR3 reads CASSVEGRGGYTF. The CDR3 nucleotides read TGTGCCAGCAGCGTAGAGGGGCGCGGTGGCTACACCTTC.

This clonotype was picked up many times. J is TRBJ1-1 and V is TRBV29-1; D ambiguous. From germline, CDR1 is SQVTM and CDR2 ANQGSEA. V lost 4 bases to trimming and J lost 7 bases, with 10 bases between them. The CDR3 runs to 11 residues. CDR3: CSVGTELEAFF. Written as DNA, the CDR3 is TGCAGCGTTGGTACGGAACTTGAAGCTTTCTTT. The full variable domain, completed using reference TRBV29-1 and TRBJ1-1, is SAVISQKPSRDICQRGTSLTIQCQVDSQVTMMFWYRQQPGQSLTLIATANQGSEATYESGFVIDKFPISRPNLTFSTLTVSNMSPEDSSIYLCSVGTELEAFFGQGTRLTVV.

This clonotype was seen repeatedly, ten times or more. The gene calls are TRBV5-6 and TRBJ1-1; 8 nucleotides align to TRBD1. CDR3 length: 17 amino acids. Germline CDR1 SGHDT, CDR2 YYEEEE. V was pared by 0 bases and J by 1 base, with 8 bases of the junction left unmatched. CDR3 bases: TGTGCCAGCAGCTTGGGGACAGGGTGGGGGAGGAACACTGAAGCTTTCTTT. Amino acids: CASSLGTGWGRNTEAFF.

At least ten counts were recorded for this clonotype. The rearrangement links TRBV27 to TRBJ2-2; 8 positions agree with TRBD2. The ends lost 5 bases at V and 6 bases at J; junction bases unmatched: 8. This CDR3 is built from 15 residues. CDR1 and CDR2 from the germline V gene are MNHEY and SMNVEV (reference sequence). The CDR3 is CASSEGLAFAGELFF. The DNA of the CDR3 is TGTGCCAGCAGTGAAGGACTAGCTTTCGCCGGGGAGCTGTTTTTT.

This clonotype was counted only a few times. The chain links TRBV6-1 to TRBJ1-5, with 10 bases fitting TRBD1. The CDR3 sequence is 17 residues long. The trim removed 7 bases at V and 0 bases at J, leaving 9 bases unmatched. From germline, CDR1 is MNHNS and CDR2 SASEGT. The CDR3 DNA follows: TGTGCCAGCACCCTGGACAGGGGGTTATATAGCAATCAGCCCCAGCATTTT. Translating gives CASTLDRGLYSNQPQHF.

V is TRBV27 and J is TRBJ2-3; D uncertain. The germline V and J ends were trimmed by 1 base and 6 bases, with 17 bases remaining between them. The CDR3 extends over 16 amino acids. The germline V gene has CDR1 MNHEY and CDR2 SMNVEV (reference sequence). The CDR3 DNA reads as TGTGCCAGCAGTTTATTGAGGATTGGTGCTTTTGATACGCAGTATTTT. This encodes CASSLLRIGAFDTQYF.

The chain employs TRBV7-2 and TRBJ1-5; 10 bases map to TRBD1. The germline CDR1 and CDR2 sequences are SGHTA and FQGNSA. The CDR3 runs to 14 residues. Trimming removed 4 bases from V and 6 bases from J; junction bases left unmatched: 3. For the CDR3, the DNA is TGTGCCAGCAGCTGGGACAGGGGAAGTCAGCCCCAGCATTTT. Translating gives CASSWDRGSQPQHF.

The V and J genes are TRBV6-1 and TRBJ2-7, with D maybe TRBD2 (5 bases). There are 13 residues in the CDR3. In germline, CDR1 is MNHNS, CDR2 SASEGT. Trimming left V 5 bases short and J 4 bases short, with 12 bases between. CDR3: CASSYPEGYEQYF. CDR3 bases: TGTGCCAGCAGTTATCCCGAGGGATACGAGCAGTACTTC.

This sequence joins TRBV7-3 and TRBJ2-2; D is unclear. Between the trimmed V and J ends, which lost 1 base and 3 bases, there was a span of 9 bases. The CDR3 totals 15 residues. Germline V gene sequence: CDR1 SGHTA, CDR2 FQGTGA. The CDR3 nucleotides are TGTGCCAGCAGCTTAATCGGTCAGCACACCGGGGAGCTGTTTTTT. This gives the protein CASSLIGQHTGELFF.

This clonotype was recorded at least ten times. This chain connects TRBV28 to TRBJ2-1; D is undetermined. CDR1 MDHEN and CDR2 SYDVKM come from the germline V gene. V was trimmed by 8 bases and J by 4 bases, leaving 21 bases between them. This CDR3 region has 16 residues. In DNA form, the CDR3 reads TGTGCCAGCCCCCCATCGACCCTTACCCTGTACAATGAGCAGTTCTTC. Residues: CASPPSTLTLYNEQFF.

This clonotype was seen many times. The chain uses TRBV28 and TRBJ2-1; tentatively, D is TRBD1 (6 bases). This CDR3 contains 15 residues. The germline V gene has CDR1 MDHEN and CDR2 SYDVKM. The ends were cut back, 2 bases at V and 5 bases at J, with 13 bases in the middle. CDR3: CASSLITGTDNEQFF. CDR3 DNA: TGTGCCAGCAGTTTAATTACAGGGACGGACAATGAGCAGTTCTTC. The full variable domain, completed using reference TRBV28 and TRBJ2-1, is DVKVTQSSRYLVKRTGEKVFLECVQDMDHENMFWYRQDPGLGLRLIYFSYDVKMKEKGDIPEGYSVSREKKERFSLILESASTNQTSMYLCASSLITGTDNEQFFGPGTRLTVL.

Ten or more counts support this clonotype. The chain is built from TRBV6-2 or TRBV6-3 and TRBJ2-1, with 7 bases matching TRBD2. CDR1 is MNHEY, CDR2 SVGEGT, per germline. This CDR3 comprises 18 residues. V was clipped by 2 bases and J by 2 bases; unmatched bases: 12. As DNA, the CDR3 is TGTGCCAGCAGTTACCCCGAGCTACGGGAGGTCCCCTACAATGAGCAGTTCTTC. Translating gives CASSYPELREVPYNEQFF.

This clonotype has ten or more counts. This chain uses TRBV20-1 with TRBJ1-1; TRBD1 matches at 8 bases. Germline V gene lookup returns CDR1 DFQATT and CDR2 SNEGSKA (reference sequence). The trim removed 1 base at V and 6 bases at J, leaving 10 bases unmatched. This CDR3 spans 15 amino acids. The CDR3: CSARGNRGAGPEAFF. CDR3 sequence (DNA): TGCAGTGCTAGAGGTAACAGGGGGGCAGGACCTGAAGCTTTCTTT.

The chain couples TRBV19 to TRBJ1-2; D may be TRBD1 (6 bases). This CDR3 is built from 13 residues. Germline V gene sequence: CDR1 LNHDA, CDR2 SQIVND (reference sequence). V was cut by 5 bases and J by 9 bases, with 16 bases left in between. CDR3 nucleotides: TGTGCCAGTAGTGTCGACAGGACCGGGAGCTACACCTTC. It specifies CASSVDRTGSYTF.

In its sample, this clonotype was seen many times. This rearrangement joins TRBV6-1 to TRBJ2-2; D possibly corresponds to TRBD2 (5 bases). The CDR3 has 15 residues. V lost 6 bases and J lost 6, with 17 bases in between. Germline V gene lookup returns CDR1 MNHNS and CDR2 SASEGT. As DNA, the CDR3 is TGTGCCAGCAGGCCGGCAAGAGGGCGCTCCGGGGAGCTGTTTTTT. It is translated as CASRPARGRSGELFF.

Only a few counts were recorded for this clonotype. V usage is TRBV7-9 and J usage is TRBJ2-3; 10 bases fit TRBD2. The germline V gene encodes CDR1 SEHNR and CDR2 FQNEAQ (reference sequence). The CDR3 sequence is 17 residues long. After removal of 5 bases from V and 5 bases from J, the junction contained 13 bases not matched to a gene. The CDR3: CASSRGLAGVGGDTQYF. CDR3 in DNA: TGTGCCAGCAGCCGAGGGCTAGCGGGAGTAGGAGGAGATACGCAGTATTTT.

This clonotype was detected ten times or more. The CDR3 region has the DNA TGTGCCAGCAGCTCCGGGACAGGGAAAACTCAGCCCCAGCATTTT. Translated, it gives CASSSGTGKTQPQHF. The rearrangement joins TRBV3-1 to TRBJ1-5; TRBD1 aligns across 9 bases. The CDR3 sequence is 15 residues long. Germline V gene sequence: CDR1 LGHDT, CDR2 YNNKEL (reference sequence). Unmatched junction bases numbered 8, after V lost 5 bases and J lost 6 bases.

This clonotype was recorded at least ten times. The genes are TRBV6-2 or TRBV6-3 and TRBJ1-2, with a weak D call TRBD1 (6 bases). CDR1 is MNHEY and CDR2 is SVGEGT in the germline V gene. The CDR3 is 17 residues long. V lost 7 bases and J 5 bases, leaving 26 bases between the germline ends. The CDR3 DNA sequence: TGTGCCAGCAAGGGGACACCTGGGGCATCCGTCCTTTATGGCTACACCTTC. It yields the protein CASKGTPGASVLYGYTF.